Described below is a single TCR beta chain sequence and its context. The sample originates from a study of T cells after somatic rescue of genetic block. Profiled with immunoSEQ multiplex PCR; TCRdb holds only in-frame clones, not every one. The sample carries roughly 110,000 clones, around 90% recorded once. Germline-derived CDR1 and CDR2 are MNHNY and SVGAGI (reference sequence). V was shortened by 6 bases and J by 0 bases, with 15 bases between the two germline ends. CDR3 length: 16 residues. Sequencing used peripheral blood mononuclear cells (PBMCs). This clonotype originated in a woman between 18 and 29 years old. The rearrangement uses TRBV6-6 and TRBJ1-5; tentatively, D is TRBD1 (6 bases). CDR3 loop: CASSPEDSFSNQPQHF. The CDR3 nucleotides read TGTGCCAGCAGCCCCGAGGACAGCTTTAGCAATCAGCCCCAGCATTTT.